A single sample gave rise to the 3 T cell receptor beta chains below, sequenced in a study of blood T cell repertoires in COVID-19 (dated by TCRdb to about 2020). The method behind the library was the immunoSEQ multiplex PCR assay. TCRdb's version of the immuneACCESS table is confined to in-frame rearrangements and falls short of the full clone set. An unresolved V gene accounts for under half of the shortfall where checked; the remainder is of unknown origin. A total of roughly 150,000 clones appear in this sample, around 80% of them only once. Of the sample, about 5% is held by the ten largest clones. Material for sequencing was peripheral blood. Receptors were obtained from a woman in her fifties or sixties with acute or convalescent COVID-19.

CDR3 amino acids: CASRKDRGSFAEKLFF. The CDR3 nucleotides are TGTGCCAGCAGAAAGGACAGGGGGTCTTTCGCGGAAAAACTGTTTTTT. V and J are TRBV7-8 and TRBJ1-4; 10 bases agree with TRBD1. Losses at the gene ends were 6 bases for V and 8 bases for J; bases not matched to a gene: 12. The V gene's germline CDR1 is SGHVS and CDR2 FQNEAQ. The CDR3 is 16 residues long.

The chain has TRBV5-6 and TRBJ1-2; D call uncertain. Germline V gives CDR1 SGHDT, CDR2 YYEEEE. The V end lost 4 bases, the J end lost 5 bases, and 18 bases lay between the germline ends. This CDR3 has 15 residues. This chain's CDR3 is CASSRDIGGSYGYTF. As DNA, the CDR3 is TGTGCCAGCAGCCGCGATATAGGAGGGTCTTATGGCTACACCTTC.

This sequence joins TRBV7-7 and TRBJ1-4; 7 nucleotides match TRBD1. This CDR3 has 15 residues. The germline V gene has CDR1 SSHAT and CDR2 FNYEAQ (reference sequence). V lost 5 bases, J lost 0 bases, and 3 bases stayed unmatched. CDR3 sequence (DNA): TGTGCCAGCAGCCCCGGGACAGCAACTAATGAAAAACTGTTTTTT. It translates to CASSPGTATNEKLFF.